The 10 T cell receptor beta chains in this list originate from one sample, sequenced in a study of T cells in Graves' hyperthyroidism and ophthalmopathy. Researchers amplified the TCR beta CDR3 regions from RNA transcripts. In the first-round RT-PCR of the TCR CDR3, the HTBI primer set was used. One entry per CDR3 protein results from TCRdb running MiXCR on the multiplex PCR reads. The sample yields 540,000 or so distinct CDR3 sequences, around 46% seen once. The sample comprised peripheral blood or thyroid tissue (not recorded which). All receptors come from an adult woman with Graves' disease, either hyperthyroidism or ophthalmopathy (not recorded which).

This clonotype was counted at least ten times. This rearrangement joins TRBV11-2 to TRBJ1-1, with D maybe TRBD1 (5 bases). This CDR3 is built from 15 residues. Germline V lookup: CDR1 SGHAT, CDR2 FQNNGV. The V gene lost 8 bases and the J gene lost 4 bases, with 20 bases spanning the gap. The chain's CDR3 is CASLEAFSGGTEAFF. Written as DNA, the CDR3 is TGTGCCAGCCTTGAGGCGTTCAGCGGGGGCACTGAAGCTTTCTTT.

This clonotype was seen many times. V usage is TRBV13 and J usage is TRBJ2-5, with D possibly matching TRBD1 (6 bases). The CDR3 loop spans 15 amino acids. The V and J ends lost 5 bases and 5 bases respectively, with 18 bases between them. Germline V gene lookup returns CDR1 PRHDT and CDR2 FYEKMQ (reference sequence). As DNA, the CDR3 is TGTGCCAGCAGCCCGCAACAGGGTCTCGGGGAGACCCAGTACTTC. This sequence encodes CASSPQQGLGETQYF. Drawing the rest from reference TRBV13 and TRBJ2-5, the complete variable domain is AAGVIQSPRHLIKEKRETATLKCYPIPRHDTVYWYQQGPGQDPQFLISFYEKMQSDKGSIPDRFSAQQFSDYHSELNMSSLELGDSALYFCASSPQQGLGETQYFGPGTRLLVL.

This clonotype was observed many times. The chain links TRBV20-1 to TRBJ1-1, with TRBD1 identical over 11 bases. CDR3 length equals 15 residues. The germline V gene has CDR1 DFQATT and CDR2 SNEGSKA (reference sequence). V lost 4 bases, J lost 4 bases, and 8 bases stayed unmatched. The CDR3 DNA reads TGCAGTGCTAAGGACAGGGGGCTTACGATCACTGAAGCTTTCTTT. It encodes CSAKDRGLTITEAFF.

This chain links TRBV24-1 with TRBJ2-2; 9 bases line up with TRBD1. The CDR3 consists of 14 residues. Germline values: CDR1 KGHDR, CDR2 SFDVKD. J was trimmed by 3 bases and V by 7 bases; bases with no gene match: 2. The CDR3 DNA reads as TGTGCCACCAGCAGGACAGGGGACACCGGGGAGCTGTTTTTT. Protein sequence: CATSRTGDTGELFF.

The chain has TRBV5-1 and TRBJ2-7, with TRBD2 matching over 9 bases. From germline, CDR1 is SGHRS and CDR2 YFSETQ. V gave up 0 bases and J gave up 3 bases; unmatched junction bases: 7. The CDR3 has 16 residues. The CDR3 nucleotides are TGCGCCAGCAGCTTGGTAGGGGCTAGCGGGAACTACGAGCAGTACTTC. Protein: CASSLVGASGNYEQYF. Full variable domain (missing parts from reference TRBV5-1 and TRBJ2-7): KAGVTQTPRYLIKTRGQQVTLSCSPISGHRSVSWYQQTPGQGLQFLFEYFSETQRNKGNFPGRFSGRQFSNSRSEMNVSTLELGDSALYLCASSLVGASGNYEQYFGPGTRLTVT.

This clonotype was observed a handful of times. This chain connects TRBV15 to TRBJ2-3; perhaps TRBD1 as D (5 bases). V was trimmed by 5 bases and J by 6 bases, leaving 12 bases between them. Germline V gene sequence: CDR1 LNHNV, CDR2 YYDKDF (reference sequence). The CDR3 is made up of 13 amino acids. CDR3: CATSGHLVDTQYF. CDR3 bases: TGTGCCACCAGCGGACATCTGGTGGATACGCAGTATTTT. Full variable domain (missing parts from reference TRBV15 and TRBJ2-3): DAMVIQNPRYQVTQFGKPVTLSCSQTLNHNVMYWYQQKSSQAPKLLFHYYDKDFNNEADTPDNFQSRRPNTSFCFLDIRSPGLGDTAMYLCATSGHLVDTQYFGPGTRLTVL.

This clonotype was counted many times. The chain links TRBV7-8 to TRBJ2-5; possibly TRBD1 or TRBD2 for D (6 bases each). Trimming pared 5 bases from V and 5 bases from J, leaving 12 bases between. CDR1 is SGHVS and CDR2 is FQNEAQ in the germline V gene. The CDR3 totals 13 residues. The DNA of the CDR3 is TGTGCCAGCAGCCTTCGGGGGCAGGAGACCCAGTACTTC. As protein: CASSLRGQETQYF.

This clonotype was seen repeatedly, ten times or more. V and J are TRBV12-3 or TRBV12-4 and TRBJ1-2; 8 bases match TRBD1. J was trimmed by 8 bases and V by 0 bases; bases with no gene match: 11. This CDR3 has 16 amino acids. Written as DNA, the CDR3 is TGTGCCAGCAGTTTAGCGGGGGCAGGGGGCAGGAGCGGCTACACCTTC. It specifies CASSLAGAGGRSGYTF.

V usage is TRBV6-5 and J usage is TRBJ2-7; D is unresolved. In germline, CDR1 is MNHEY, CDR2 SVGAGI. The CDR3 sequence is 13 residues long. The ends were cut back, 8 bases at V and 9 bases at J, with 20 bases in the middle. The CDR3 here is CASLGGPAVGQYF. The CDR3 DNA reads TGTGCCAGCCTCGGTGGACCGGCGGTAGGGCAGTACTTC.

This clonotype was observed many times. The chain employs TRBV7-9 and TRBJ2-5; D remains ambiguous. Germline V lookup: CDR1 SEHNR, CDR2 FQNEAQ (reference sequence). This CDR3 is 13 amino acids long. V dropped 3 bases and J dropped 2 bases, with 7 bases sitting between them. In DNA, the CDR3 is TGTGCCAGCAGCTTTAGGATACAAGAGACCCAGTACTTC. Protein: CASSFRIQETQYF. Together with reference TRBV7-9 and TRBJ2-5, the CDR3 gives the full variable domain: DTGVSQNPRHKITKRGQNVTFRCDPISEHNRLYWYRQTLGQGPEFLTYFQNEAQLEKSRLLSDRFSAERPKGSFSTLEIQRTEQGDSAMYLCASSFRIQETQYFGPGTRLLVL.